Shown below are 27 T cell receptor beta chains from a single sample sequenced in a study of CD8+CD57+ T cells in acquired aplastic anemia. Profiles of TCR beta VDJ and CDR3 were generated from a genomic DNA template. In TCRdb, the reads were re-called with MiXCR into one record per CDR3 protein. The table has 350,000 to 450,000 distinct CDR3 sequences, roughly 68% seen once; the top ten hold less than 4%. The sequencing sample was made of sorted CD4+, CD8+, or CD8+CD57+ T cells (not recorded which) from PBMCs. These TCRs come from a human donor in good health, serving as a control.

As for this clonotype: The CDR3 does not end in the conserved phenylalanine or tryptophan, so this is likely a read error. The limits of the CDR3 on the DNA are not certain, so only TCRdb's listed CDR3 is given. The rearrangement links TRBV7-2 to TRBJ1-2. Germline V gene lookup returns CDR1 SGHTA and CDR2 FQGNSA. The CDR3 contains 12 residues when both ends are counted. The CDR3 here is CASSHGFESCTY.

This clonotype was observed a few times. The V gene is TRBV19, the J gene TRBJ2-7; D may be TRBD1 (5 bases). The CDR3 runs 13 residues. Germline loops: CDR1 LNHDA, CDR2 SQIVND (reference sequence). The ends were cut back, 6 bases at V and 3 bases at J, with 12 bases in the middle. The DNA of the CDR3 is TGTGCCAGTAGGCCAAGGGGTAGCTACGAGCAGTACTTC. As protein: CASRPRGSYEQYF.

This clonotype was seen many times. This chain links TRBV12-3 or TRBV12-4 with TRBJ2-5; D not certain. The CDR3 is 15 residues long. The ends were cut back, 1 base at V and 4 bases at J, with 13 bases in the middle. The CDR3 bases are TGTGCCAGCAGTTTAGGACGGGTCTGGAGAGAGACCCAGTACTTC. This sequence encodes CASSLGRVWRETQYF.

Of note for this clonotype: One end of the junction fails to match germline, which may point to a read error. The V and J genes are TRBV20-1 and TRBJ1-1; D perhaps matches TRBD1 (6 bases). Per the germline V gene, CDR1 is DFQATT and CDR2 is SNEGSKA (reference sequence). There are 11 residues in the CDR3. The CDR3 reads CSASDRFLAVF. As DNA, the CDR3 is TGCAGTGCTAGTGACAGGTTCCTGGCTGTCTTT.

CDR3: CASRGIRRGSGGEKLFF. The CDR3 DNA is TGTGCCAGCAGGGGGATAAGGCGCGGATCAGGGGGTGAAAAACTGTTTTTT. The chain uses TRBV7-3 and TRBJ1-4, with TRBD1 matching 7 bases. Germline CDR1 SGHTA, CDR2 FQGTGA. V shed 6 bases, J shed 7 bases, and the junction held 17 bases outside the gene matches. There are 17 residues in the CDR3.

Concerning this clonotype: A read error may produce the germline difference seen at one junction end. The chain is built from TRBV9 and TRBJ2-7; a weak D match, TRBD2 (6 bases). From germline, CDR1 is SGDLS and CDR2 YYNGEE. The CDR3 runs 14 residues. In nucleotides, the CDR3 is TGTGCCAGCAGCGTGTCGGGACTCGTGTACACGGAGGACTTC. Amino acid sequence: CASSVSGLVYTEDF.

Many counts were recorded for this clonotype. V is TRBV15 and J is TRBJ1-5, with D possibly being TRBD1 (5 bases). Trimming shortened V by 2 bases and J by 3 bases, and 8 bases separated the two germline ends. Looked up from germline, CDR1 is LNHNV and CDR2 is YYDKDF (reference sequence). The CDR3 loop spans 14 amino acids. DNA of the CDR3: TGTGCCACCAGCAGACAGGGTTACAATCAGCCCCAGCATTTT. Residues: CATSRQGYNQPQHF. Full variable domain (outside the CDR3, taken from reference TRBV15 and TRBJ1-5): DAMVIQNPRYQVTQFGKPVTLSCSQTLNHNVMYWYQQKSSQAPKLLFHYYDKDFNNEADTPDNFQSRRPNTSFCFLDIRSPGLGDTAMYLCATSRQGYNQPQHFGDGTRLSIL.

Notes on this clonotype: The germline gene is not matched at one end of the junction; a read error may be the cause. The CDR3 nucleotides are TGTGCCAGCAGGAGCGCAACACTGGAGAACACCGAGCAGTACTTT. It yields the protein CASRSATLENTEQYF. The genes are TRBV2 and TRBJ2-7; the D is unclear. CDR1 SNHLY and CDR2 FYNNEI come from the germline V gene. The length of the CDR3 is 15 residues.

The chain links TRBV7-9 to TRBJ1-5; D unclear. Germline-derived CDR1 and CDR2 are SEHNR and FQNEAQ (reference sequence). Trimming stripped 3 bases from V and 4 bases from J, with 19 bases between. The CDR3 contains 17 residues. The CDR3, as DNA: TGTGCCAGCAGCTTCGTGGACGTGCGGGTTGCTAATCAGCCCCAGCATTTT. Translated, it gives CASSFVDVRVANQPQHF.

The chain joins TRBV9 to TRBJ1-6; D is unclear. The CDR3 sequence is 16 residues long. V dropped 7 bases and J dropped 14 bases, with 28 bases sitting between them. Germline CDR1 is SGDLS and CDR2 is YYNGEE. The CDR3 DNA sequence: TGTGCCAGCCAAGTCGAGAGGTGGAAACACCATATATCCCTCCACTTT. It translates to CASQVERWKHHISLHF.

Turning to this clonotype: With a much larger clone just one base away, this may be a read error. The chain combines TRBV6-2 or TRBV6-3 with TRBJ2-1; no reliable D call. The ends were cut back, 6 bases at V and 8 bases at J, with 14 bases in the middle. Germline CDR1 MNHEY, CDR2 SVGEGT. The CDR3 runs to 13 residues. DNA for the CDR3: TGTGCCAGCAGGCCGACGTCTGGGTATGAGCAGTTCTTC. Translated, it gives CASRPTSGYEQFF.

This clonotype showed up many times. This chain uses TRBV20-1 with TRBJ1-6, with no clear D. Germline CDR1 and CDR2: DFQATT and SNEGSKA (reference sequence). V was shortened by 3 bases and J by 7 bases, with 10 bases between the two germline ends. There are 13 residues in the CDR3. The CDR3 DNA follows: TGCAGTGCTAGTTGGGAGGGCAATTCACCCCTCCACTTT. Its translation is CSASWEGNSPLHF.

This chain uses TRBV2 with TRBJ1-6, with 7 bases fitting TRBD1. The CDR3 totals 14 residues. Germline loops: CDR1 SNHLY, CDR2 FYNNEI. After removal of 7 bases from V and 5 bases from J, the junction contained 5 bases not matched to a gene. The CDR3 DNA reads TGTGCCAGCAAGCCCGACAGGGATAATTCACCCCTCCACTTT. Its protein is CASKPDRDNSPLHF.

This clonotype has more than one count but fewer than ten. The gene calls are TRBV25-1 and TRBJ1-4; 7 bases map to TRBD1. The trim removed 6 bases at V and 3 bases at J, leaving 10 bases unmatched. CDR1 and CDR2 from the germline V gene are MGHDK and SYGVNS. The CDR3 has 16 residues. DNA of the CDR3: TGTGCCAGCAGCCATGAGGGGGCGAGGGCTAATGAAAAACTGTTTTTT. Amino acid sequence: CASSHEGARANEKLFF.

Worth noting for this clonotype: This CDR3 is missing its conserved last phenylalanine or tryptophan, likely due to a read error. It is unclear where the CDR3 begins or ends on the DNA, so no DNA is shown, and the CDR3 is as TCRdb lists it. The V and J genes are TRBV7-8 and TRBJ2-3; the table's D call, TRBD1, was not checked against the DNA. The length of the CDR3 is 11 amino acids, counting both ends. Germline values: CDR1 SGHVS, CDR2 FQNEAQ. The CDR3 region is CASSVGQGRDY.

This clonotype was observed once. This rearrangement joins TRBV12-5 to TRBJ1-5; D is ambiguous. The CDR3 has 11 amino acids. Trimming pared 7 bases from V and 4 bases from J, leaving 5 bases between. The germline gives CDR1 LGHNT, CDR2 FRNRAP. The CDR3 reads CASATNQPQHF. The CDR3 coding sequence is TGTGCTAGTGCCACAAATCAGCCCCAGCATTTT. The full variable domain, in which reference TRBV12-5 and TRBJ1-5 provide the parts outside the CDR3, is DARVTQTPRHKVTEMGQEVTMRCQPILGHNTVFWYRQTMMQGLELLAYFRNRAPLDDSGMPKDRFSAEMPDATLATLKIQPSEPRDSAVYFCASATNQPQHFGDGTRLSIL.

Note on this clonotype: This may be a read error, as it is one base from a much larger clone. The chain links TRBV3-1 to TRBJ2-1, with 7 bases that match TRBD1. In germline, CDR1 is LGHDT, CDR2 YNNKEL (reference sequence). The CDR3 sequence is 16 residues long. The CDR3 sequence is CASSQEYRGTYNEQLF. The CDR3 coding sequence is TGTGCCAGCAGCCAAGAATACAGGGGAACCTACAATGAGCAGCTCTTC.

The chain links TRBV29-1 to TRBJ1-2, with 7 bases lining up with TRBD1. This CDR3 is built from 14 residues. CDR1 and CDR2 from the germline V gene are SQVTM and ANQGSEA. The V gene end was trimmed by 4 bases and the J gene end by 4 bases; junction bases not matched to a gene: 9. CDR3 amino acids: CSVGPGQIAYGYTF. CDR3 sequence (DNA): TGCAGCGTTGGTCCGGGACAGATTGCCTATGGCTACACCTTC.

Remarks on this clonotype: Since no conserved phenylalanine or tryptophan closes the CDR3, a read error is the likely cause. The DNA is omitted, as the CDR3 cannot be located on it reliably, and the CDR3 follows TCRdb's listing. V gene TRBV7-2 combines with J gene TRBJ1-1. The CDR3 spans 13 residues, counting both ends. Germline CDR1 SGHTA, CDR2 FQGNSA. CDR3: CASSLGGNQETQY.

This clonotype was seen a few times. The rearrangement links TRBV24-1 to TRBJ2-5; perhaps TRBD2 as D (6 bases). The J call may not be correct, given that the DNA end is closer to TRBJ2-7. There are 14 residues in the CDR3. From germline, CDR1 is KGHDR and CDR2 SFDVKD. The CDR3 is CATSPGRGTDEQYF. The CDR3 DNA reads as TGTGCCACCAGTCCCGGGCGGGGTACCGACGAGCAGTACTTC.

This clonotype was seen at least ten times. This sequence joins TRBV7-2 and TRBJ1-1; a weak D match, TRBD1 (5 bases). Germline CDR1 and CDR2: SGHTA and FQGNSA. V lost 3 bases, J lost 6 bases, and 14 bases lay in between. This CDR3 region has 14 residues. The CDR3 reads CASSLSSRVPEAFF. In DNA form, the CDR3 reads TGTGCCAGCAGCTTGAGTTCCAGGGTCCCTGAAGCTTTCTTT. The full variable domain, its missing parts supplied by reference TRBV7-2 and TRBJ1-1, is GAGVSQSPSNKVTEKGKDVELRCDPISGHTALYWYRQSLGQGLEFLIYFQGNSAPDKSGLPSDRFSAERTGGSVSTLTIQRTQQEDSAVYLCASSLSSRVPEAFFGQGTRLTVV.

The table lists this clonotype with a few counts. The chain couples TRBV2 to TRBJ1-5, with unresolved D. Germline values: CDR1 SNHLY, CDR2 FYNNEI. CDR3 length: 14 residues. The V and J ends lost 3 bases and 4 bases respectively, with 10 bases between them. The CDR3 here is CASSEGFANQPQHF. The DNA for the CDR3 is TGTGCCAGCAGTGAGGGTTTTGCGAATCAGCCCCAGCATTTT. Filled out from reference TRBV2 and TRBJ1-5, the complete variable domain reads EPEVTQTPSHQVTQMGQEVILRCVPISNHLYFYWYRQILGQKVEFLVSFYNNEISEKSEIFDDQFSVERPDGSNFTLKIRSTKLEDSAMYFCASSEGFANQPQHFGDGTRLSIL.

The genes are TRBV9 and TRBJ1-4, with D possibly TRBD1 on 6 matching bases. The V and J ends lost 5 bases and 15 bases respectively, with 20 bases between them. The CDR3 contains 13 residues. Germline values: CDR1 SGDLS, CDR2 YYNGEE. The DNA for the CDR3 is TGTGCCAGCAGAGAGGGGACAAGGGAAACATTGTTTTTT. It yields the protein CASREGTRETLFF.

In regard to this clonotype: Mismatch with germline at one junction end may stem from a read error. V is TRBV7-6 and J is TRBJ2-7; D perhaps matches TRBD2 (5 bases). CDR1 and CDR2 from the germline V gene are SGHVS and FNYEAQ. The CDR3 loop spans 15 amino acids. CDR3 DNA sequence: TGCGCCAGCAGCCTTGCAAACGAACTAGGGTACGAGCAGTACTTC. Amino acid sequence: CASSLANELGYEQYF.

This clonotype appeared a few times. Just one base apart from a much larger clone, this may be a read error. Here the CDR3 reads CASSSPTSQETQYF. CDR3 in DNA: TGTGCCAGCAGTTCCCCCACCAGCCAAGAGACCCAGTACTTC. This chain connects TRBV2 to TRBJ1-2; D is unresolved. The DNA end favors TRBJ2-5, so the J call may be wrong. Germline loops: CDR1 SNHLY, CDR2 FYNNEI. The CDR3 covers 14 residues.

The V gene is TRBV20-1, the J gene TRBJ2-7; 7 nucleotides match TRBD2. Germline values: CDR1 DFQATT, CDR2 SNEGSKA (reference sequence). V trimming: 6 bases; J trimming: 8 bases; junction bases outside the gene matches: 13. The CDR3 runs to 13 residues. This chain's CDR3 is CSATGLPAIQQYF. The CDR3 DNA follows: TGCAGTGCCACGGGACTACCGGCGATCCAGCAGTACTTC.

Points on this clonotype: The conserved phenylalanine or tryptophan is not found at the CDR3 terminus, so this likely reflects a read error. The limits of the CDR3 on the DNA are not certain, so only TCRdb's listed CDR3 is given. V usage is TRBV7-2 and J usage is TRBJ1-2. The CDR3 is 13 amino acids in total, end residues counted. The germline V gene encodes CDR1 SGHTA and CDR2 FQGNSA. The CDR3 sequence is CASSLARYEQYFG.